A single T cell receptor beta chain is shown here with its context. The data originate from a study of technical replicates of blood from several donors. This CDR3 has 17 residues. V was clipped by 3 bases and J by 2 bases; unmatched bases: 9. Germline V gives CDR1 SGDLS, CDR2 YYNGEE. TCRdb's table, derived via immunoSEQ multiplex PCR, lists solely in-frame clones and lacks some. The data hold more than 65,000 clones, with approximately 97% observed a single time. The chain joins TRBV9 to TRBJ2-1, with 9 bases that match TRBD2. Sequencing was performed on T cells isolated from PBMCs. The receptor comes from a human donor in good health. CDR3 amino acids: CASSALPSGMTYNEQFF. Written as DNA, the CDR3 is TGTGCCAGCAGCGCCCTACCTAGCGGGATGACCTACAATGAGCAGTTCTTC.